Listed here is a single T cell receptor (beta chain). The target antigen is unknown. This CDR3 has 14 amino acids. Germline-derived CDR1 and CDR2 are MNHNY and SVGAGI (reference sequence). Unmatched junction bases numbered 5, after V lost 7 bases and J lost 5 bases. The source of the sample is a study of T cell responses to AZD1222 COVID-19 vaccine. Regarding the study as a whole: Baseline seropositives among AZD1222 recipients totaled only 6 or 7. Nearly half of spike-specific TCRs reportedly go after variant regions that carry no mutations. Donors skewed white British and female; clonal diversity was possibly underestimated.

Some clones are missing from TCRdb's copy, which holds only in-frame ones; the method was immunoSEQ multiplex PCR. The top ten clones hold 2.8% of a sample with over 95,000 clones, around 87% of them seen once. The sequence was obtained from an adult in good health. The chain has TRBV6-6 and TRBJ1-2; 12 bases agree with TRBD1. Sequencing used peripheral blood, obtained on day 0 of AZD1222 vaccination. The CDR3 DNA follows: TGTGCCAGCACCCTGGGACAGGGGGCTTATGGCTACACCTTC. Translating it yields CASTLGQGAYGYTF.